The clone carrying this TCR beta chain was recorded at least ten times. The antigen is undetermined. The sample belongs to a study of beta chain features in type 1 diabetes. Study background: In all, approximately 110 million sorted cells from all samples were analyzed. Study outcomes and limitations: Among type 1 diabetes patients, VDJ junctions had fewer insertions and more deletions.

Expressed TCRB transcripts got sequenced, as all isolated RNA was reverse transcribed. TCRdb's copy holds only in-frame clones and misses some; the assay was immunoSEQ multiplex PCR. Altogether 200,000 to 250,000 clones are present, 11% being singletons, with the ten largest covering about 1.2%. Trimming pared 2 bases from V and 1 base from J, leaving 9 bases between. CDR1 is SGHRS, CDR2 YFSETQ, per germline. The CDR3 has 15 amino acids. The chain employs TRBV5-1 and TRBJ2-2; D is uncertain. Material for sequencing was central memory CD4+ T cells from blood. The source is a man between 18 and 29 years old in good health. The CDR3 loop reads CASSFNGLNTGELFF. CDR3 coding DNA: TGCGCCAGCAGCTTCAACGGGCTGAACACCGGGGAGCTGTTTTTT.